This passage covers 18 T cell receptor beta chains from one sample sequenced in a study of OX40 agonist ivuxolimab in advanced cancers. Using immunoSEQ multiplex PCR, the repertoire was profiled, and TCRdb retains in-frame clones only, with some absent. The sample yields tens of thousands of clones, around four fifths seen once. Sample: CD4+ or CD8+ T cells sorted from blood, taken in a trial of the OX40 agonist ivuxolimab. These receptors came from an adult with an advanced solid tumor such as melanoma, head and neck, liver or kidney cancer.

The chain couples TRBV5-6 to TRBJ1-5, with D unresolved. The CDR3 runs 16 residues. Between the trimmed V and J ends, which lost 1 base and 6 bases, there was a span of 17 bases. Germline loops: CDR1 SGHDT, CDR2 YYEEEE. CDR3 residues: CASSLFREGKSQPQHF. CDR3 coding DNA: TGTGCCAGCAGCTTGTTTAGGGAGGGAAAGAGTCAGCCCCAGCATTTT.

The gene calls are TRBV27 and TRBJ1-1, with D possibly matching TRBD1 (5 bases). The CDR3 loop spans 14 amino acids. Germline V gene lookup returns CDR1 MNHEY and CDR2 SMNVEV (reference sequence). V was shortened by 2 bases and J by 4 bases, with 11 bases between the two germline ends. CDR3 amino acids: CASSLRGGTTEAFF. In nucleotides, the CDR3 is TGTGCCAGCAGTTTAAGGGGTGGGACCACTGAAGCTTTCTTT.

This chain uses TRBV6-6 with TRBJ1-2; tentatively, D is TRBD1 (6 bases). The CDR3 loop spans 12 amino acids. Trimming shortened V by 11 bases and J by 5 bases, and 15 bases separated the two germline ends. The germline V gene has CDR1 MNHNY and CDR2 SVGAGI (reference sequence). The CDR3, as DNA: TGTGCCGGTGGGGGGCCTCATTATGGCTACACCTTC. Its protein product is CAGGGPHYGYTF.

The genes are TRBV27 and TRBJ1-2; TRBD1 is a possible D gene (6 bases). The CDR3 totals 14 residues. CDR1 and CDR2 (germline): MNHEY, SMNVEV (reference sequence). V shed 6 bases and J shed 7 bases, with 18 bases lying between them. CDR3 region: CASSLVSGALGYTF. For the CDR3, the DNA is TGTGCCAGCAGCCTCGTTTCAGGGGCGCTTGGCTACACCTTC.

CDR3 nucleotide sequence: TGTGCCAGCAGCTCCCTTACCTCGGGGGAGGGCCCTGAAGCTTTCTTT. Protein sequence: CASSSLTSGEGPEAFF. The chain employs TRBV13 and TRBJ1-1; D perhaps matches TRBD1 (5 bases). In germline, CDR1 is PRHDT, CDR2 FYEKMQ (reference sequence). V was shortened by 4 bases and J by 6 bases, with 21 bases between the two germline ends. This CDR3 contains 16 residues.

The rearrangement joins TRBV9 to TRBJ1-3, with 8 bases matching TRBD1. Germline lookup yields CDR1 SGDLS and CDR2 YYNGEE. V was clipped by 4 bases and J by 7 bases; unmatched bases: 4. This CDR3 comprises 13 residues. CDR3 protein: CASSLDRENTIYF. The CDR3 nucleotides are TGTGCCAGCAGCTTGGACAGGGAGAACACCATATATTTT.

This chain uses TRBV7-2 with TRBJ1-1; TRBD1 agrees at 7 bases. After removal of 2 bases from V and 5 bases from J, the junction contained 17 bases not matched to a gene. CDR1 and CDR2 from the germline V gene are SGHTA and FQGNSA. The length of the CDR3 is 18 residues. The CDR3 here is CASSLSGPGGFIGTEAFF. The CDR3 bases are TGTGCCAGCAGCTTATCGGGTCCAGGGGGATTCATAGGTACTGAAGCTTTCTTT.

The V call is TRBV11-2, the J call TRBJ2-1; 10 bases match TRBD2. Losses at the gene ends were 1 base for V and 6 bases for J; bases not matched to a gene: 3. The V gene's germline CDR1 is SGHAT and CDR2 FQNNGV. This CDR3 is built from 15 residues. CDR3 DNA sequence: TGTGCCAGCAGCTTAGCGTTAGCGGGAGGCAATGAGCAGTTCTTC. Its translation: CASSLALAGGNEQFF.

This clone ranks as medium-sized. The rearrangement links TRBV7-9 to TRBJ2-7; a weak D match, TRBD1 (5 bases). The CDR3 contains 14 residues. With 5 bases removed from V and 3 bases from J, the gap between germline ends came to 14 bases. Germline V gene lookup returns CDR1 SEHNR and CDR2 FQNEAQ (reference sequence). The CDR3 is CASSPVQGSYEQYF. As DNA, the CDR3 is TGTGCCAGCAGCCCAGTGCAGGGAAGCTACGAGCAGTACTTC.

V gene TRBV4-3 combines with J gene TRBJ1-1, with 7 bases matching TRBD1. The CDR3 is made up of 15 amino acids. Germline CDR1 LGHNA, CDR2 YSLEER. V was pared by 0 bases and J by 4 bases, with 5 bases of the junction left unmatched. The CDR3 sequence is CASSQDSGQITEAFF. CDR3 bases: TGCGCCAGCAGCCAAGACTCGGGACAGATCACTGAAGCTTTCTTT.

The chain uses TRBV14 and TRBJ1-2; D is perhaps TRBD1 (6 bases). Looked up from germline, CDR1 is SGHDN and CDR2 is FVKESK. Trimming removed 3 bases at V and 4 bases at J, with 18 bases between. The CDR3 loop spans 16 amino acids. CDR3 sequence: CASSQGSTGWPYGYTF. The CDR3 region has the DNA TGTGCCAGCAGCCAGGGATCGACAGGTTGGCCCTATGGCTACACCTTC.

The gene calls are TRBV7-6 and TRBJ2-1; D unclear. Germline V lookup: CDR1 SGHVS, CDR2 FNYEAQ. V was clipped by 5 bases and J by 0 bases, with 11 bases between them. CDR3 length equals 15 residues. Written as DNA, the CDR3 is TGTGCCAGCAGCACGACCCTGAGCTCCTACAATGAGCAGTTCTTC. Encoded protein: CASSTTLSSYNEQFF.

The chain employs TRBV7-3 and TRBJ2-3; D might be TRBD2 (6 bases). This CDR3 is 18 amino acids long. Germline values: CDR1 SGHTA, CDR2 FQGTGA. The ends were cut back, 2 bases at V and 3 bases at J, with 21 bases in the middle. In nucleotides, the CDR3 is TGTGCCAGCAGCTTAGTCGTAAGGCCCGGGGGTTGGACAGATACGCAGTATTTT. Amino acid sequence: CASSLVVRPGGWTDTQYF.

This sequence joins TRBV7-9 and TRBJ2-5; TRBD2 agrees at 7 bases. Trimming cost V 6 bases and J 7 bases; bases outside gene matches: 11. The CDR3 length is 14 residues. Germline V lookup: CDR1 SEHNR, CDR2 FQNEAQ (reference sequence). In DNA form, the CDR3 reads TGTGCCAGCAGGCTTGAGGGACTAATCCCGACCCAGTACTTC. Protein product: CASRLEGLIPTQYF.

The chain is built from TRBV28 and TRBJ1-1; D gene uncertain. The germline V and J ends were trimmed by 2 bases and 3 bases, with 7 bases remaining between them. Per germline, CDR1 MDHEN and CDR2 SYDVKM. The CDR3 runs 13 residues. CDR3 in amino acids: CASSLSVDTEAFF. CDR3 DNA: TGTGCCAGCAGTTTAAGTGTGGACACTGAAGCTTTCTTT.

This clone is large (0.1 to 1%) in the sample. V usage is TRBV13 and J usage is TRBJ2-1; D is unresolved. Deletions cut 4 bases from V and 2 bases from J, with 15 bases between. In germline, CDR1 is PRHDT, CDR2 FYEKMQ (reference sequence). CDR3 size: 16 residues. The CDR3 sequence: CASSSPTRSPYNEQFF. CDR3 DNA sequence: TGTGCCAGCAGCTCGCCTACGCGATCACCCTACAATGAGCAGTTCTTC.

V usage is TRBV7-1 and J usage is TRBJ1-2; 7 bases line up with TRBD1. TRBV7-1 is designated an ORF whose function remains uncertain. This CDR3 spans 13 amino acids. With V trimmed by 5 bases and J by 8 bases, 8 bases remained unmatched. CDR3 loop: CASSPTGAEGYTF. The CDR3 DNA reads TGTGCCAGCAGCCCAACAGGGGCTGAAGGCTACACCTTC.

The genes are TRBV6-4 and TRBJ1-1, with 8 nucleotides matching TRBD1. V shed 5 bases, J shed 4 bases, and the junction held 9 bases outside the gene matches. This CDR3 comprises 15 residues. Germline loops: CDR1 MRHNA, CDR2 SNTAGT. The CDR3 DNA is TGTGCCAGCAGTCTCTCCGCACAGGGGGGCACTGAAGCTTTCTTT. Translated: CASSLSAQGGTEAFF.